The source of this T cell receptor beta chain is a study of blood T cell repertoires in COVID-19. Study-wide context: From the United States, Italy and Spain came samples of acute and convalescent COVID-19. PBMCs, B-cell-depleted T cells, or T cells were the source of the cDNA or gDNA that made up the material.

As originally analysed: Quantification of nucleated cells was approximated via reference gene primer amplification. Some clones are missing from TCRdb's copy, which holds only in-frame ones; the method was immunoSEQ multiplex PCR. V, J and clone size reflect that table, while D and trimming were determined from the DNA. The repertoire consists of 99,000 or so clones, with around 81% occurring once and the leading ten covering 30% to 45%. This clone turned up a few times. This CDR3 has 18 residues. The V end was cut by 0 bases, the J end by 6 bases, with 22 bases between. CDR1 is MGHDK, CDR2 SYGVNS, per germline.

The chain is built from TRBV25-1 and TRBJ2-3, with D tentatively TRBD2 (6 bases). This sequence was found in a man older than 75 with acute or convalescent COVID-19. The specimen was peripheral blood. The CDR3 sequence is CASSEYIRRGRLRDTQYF. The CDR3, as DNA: TGTGCCAGCAGTGAATATATTAGGAGGGGCAGGCTAAGGGATACGCAGTATTTT.